A selection of T cell receptor beta chains follows, all from one sample in a study of cytomegalovirus exposure and HLA in healthy donors. Sequencing used immunoSEQ multiplex PCR; TCRdb keeps in-frame clones, though not all of them. This sample yields nearly 100,000 clones, of which about a tenth are seen a single time; around 4.9% belongs to the top ten. Sample: PBMCs. The receptors shown here come from a man aged 50 to 59 in good health and CMV-seropositive. The CDR3 runs from the conserved cysteine through the conserved F or W. Fields, in order: CDR3 length, J gene, V gene, CDR3 protein.

len: 15; j_gene: TRBJ1-2; v_gene: TRBV19; CDR3aa: CASSPPGGGGYGYTF
len: 15; j_gene: TRBJ2-7; v_gene: TRBV6-1; CDR3aa: CASQQGSMDSYEQYF
len: 14; j_gene: TRBJ1-4; v_gene: TRBV9; CDR3aa: CASSDSREEEKLFF
len: 15; j_gene: TRBJ1-6; v_gene: TRBV30; CDR3aa: CAWSWATAPNSPLHF
len: 13; j_gene: TRBJ2-7; v_gene: TRBV10-3; CDR3aa: CAISRQGADEQYF
len: 14; j_gene: TRBJ2-5; v_gene: TRBV2; CDR3aa: CASRRQGRRETQYF
len: 13; j_gene: TRBJ2-1; v_gene: TRBV2; CDR3aa: CASLAGLYNEQFF
len: 18; j_gene: TRBJ1-4; v_gene: TRBV5-6; CDR3aa: CASSSTGTDLPPHEKLFF
len: 13; j_gene: TRBJ2-7; v_gene: TRBV29-1; CDR3aa: CSARTSGKYEQYF
len: 15; j_gene: TRBJ2-5; v_gene: TRBV7-8; CDR3aa: CASSQDGQRGETQYF
len: 17; j_gene: TRBJ2-1; v_gene: TRBV2; CDR3aa: CASNQGLAGEWGNEQFF
len: 15; j_gene: TRBJ2-7; v_gene: TRBV7-9; CDR3aa: CASSLGPSGGAEQYF
len: 18; j_gene: TRBJ2-5; v_gene: TRBV28; CDR3aa: CASSIAGTSGRRQETQYF
len: 16; j_gene: TRBJ2-1; v_gene: TRBV6-6; CDR3aa: CASSYRGLAGGGEQFF
len: 16; j_gene: TRBJ1-2; v_gene: TRBV5-4; CDR3aa: CASSQGSRATSNGYTF
len: 14; j_gene: TRBJ2-3; v_gene: TRBV9; CDR3aa: CASQLAGGMDTQYF
len: 20; j_gene: TRBJ2-7; v_gene: TRBV30; CDR3aa: CAWNTNLLGQGTGSAYEQYF
len: 13; j_gene: TRBJ2-4; v_gene: TRBV5-6; CDR3aa: CASTSVAKNIQYF
len: 13; j_gene: TRBJ2-7; v_gene: TRBV5-4; CDR3aa: CASSGGTVYEQYF
len: 15; j_gene: TRBJ2-7; v_gene: TRBV14; CDR3aa: CASTYSASGIYEQYF
len: 18; j_gene: TRBJ2-1; v_gene: TRBV4-1; CDR3aa: CASSQGDSSGRSYNEQFF
len: 12; j_gene: TRBJ1-1; v_gene: TRBV5-1; CDR3aa: CASSNDRGEAFF
len: 14; j_gene: TRBJ2-7; v_gene: TRBV7-2; CDR3aa: CASSPGTGVDEQYF
len: 15; j_gene: TRBJ2-1; v_gene: TRBV28; CDR3aa: CASSFPGTSFDEQFF
len: 14; j_gene: TRBJ1-5; v_gene: TRBV30; CDR3aa: CAWGKQGTNQPQHF
len: 16; j_gene: TRBJ2-7; v_gene: TRBV28; CDR3aa: CASSSPSPEFSYEQYF
len: 14; j_gene: TRBJ1-5; v_gene: TRBV5-5; CDR3aa: CASSLEGGNQPQHF
len: 14; j_gene: TRBJ2-7; v_gene: TRBV7-9; CDR3aa: CASRLAAFSYEQYF
len: 16; j_gene: TRBJ2-1; v_gene: TRBV7-8; CDR3aa: CASSFRDRGLYNEQFF
len: 15; j_gene: TRBJ2-2; v_gene: TRBV6-1; CDR3aa: CASSGGQVSTGELFF
len: 15; j_gene: TRBJ2-1; v_gene: TRBV7-3; CDR3aa: CASSLSITGGGEQFF
len: 16; j_gene: TRBJ2-7; v_gene: TRBV11-3; CDR3aa: CASSPDSGRAPYEQYF
len: 15; j_gene: TRBJ1-2; v_gene: TRBV28; CDR3aa: CASSPSGQTFYGYTF
len: 14; j_gene: TRBJ2-7; v_gene: TRBV4-2; CDR3aa: CASSPGGLSYEQYF
len: 13; j_gene: TRBJ2-7; v_gene: TRBV25-1; CDR3aa: CASSDRGIYEQYF
len: 13; j_gene: TRBJ1-4; v_gene: TRBV28; CDR3aa: CASRLDSYEKLFF